This TCR beta chain was identified during a study of post-analysis software for immune sequencing data. Worth noting for this clonotype: Antigen: not known.

J lost 1 base, V lost 8 bases, and 8 bases had no gene match. Germline values: CDR1 MNHEY, CDR2 SVGAGI. The CDR3 covers 14 residues. Included in the TCR beta cDNA libraries were unique molecular identifiers. Some 500,000 cDNA molecules were obtained per 1 to 10 million input T cells. TCRdb passed the PCR reads through MiXCR, listing each CDR3 protein once. The table lists 250,000 to 300,000 distinct CDR3 sequences, less than 40% of them singletons. Study-wide points: In patients, about five TRBV segments were more frequent than in controls, with TRBV5-6, TRBV5-1 and TRBV20-1 among them. When compared against controls, multiple sclerosis patients showed significantly lower normalized Chao1 diversity.

The TCR originated in a girl aged 5 to 17 with multiple sclerosis. Material for sequencing was blood. This sequence joins TRBV6-5 and TRBJ2-7, with 7 bases identical to TRBD2. CDR3 amino acids: CASQRGGRSYEQYF. DNA of the CDR3: TGTGCCAGCCAACGGGGAGGGAGGTCCTACGAGCAGTACTTC.